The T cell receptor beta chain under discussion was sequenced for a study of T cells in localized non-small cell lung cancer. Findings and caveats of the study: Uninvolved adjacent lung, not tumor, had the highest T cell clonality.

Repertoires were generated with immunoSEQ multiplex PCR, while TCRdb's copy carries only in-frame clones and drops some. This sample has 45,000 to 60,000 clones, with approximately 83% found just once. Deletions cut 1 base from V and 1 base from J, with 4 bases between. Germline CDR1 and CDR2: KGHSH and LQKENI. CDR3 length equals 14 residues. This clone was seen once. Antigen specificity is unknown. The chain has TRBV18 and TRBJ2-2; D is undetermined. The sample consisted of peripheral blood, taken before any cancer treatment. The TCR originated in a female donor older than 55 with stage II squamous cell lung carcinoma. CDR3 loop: CASSPRQNTGELFF. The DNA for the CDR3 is TGTGCCAGCTCACCACGGCAGAACACCGGGGAGCTGTTTTTT. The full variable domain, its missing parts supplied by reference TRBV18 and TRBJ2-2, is NAGVMQNPRHLVRRRGQEARLRCSPMKGHSHVYWYRQLPEEGLKFMVYLQKENIIDESGMPKERFSAEFPKEGPSILRIQQVVRGDSAAYFCASSPRQNTGELFFGEGSRLTVL.